This TCR beta chain is drawn from a study of OX40 agonist ivuxolimab in advanced cancers. Study-level information: More than 35% of patients had received prior checkpoint inhibitor therapy.

In the case of this clone: Its target is unknown.

Points from the study as a whole: The 0.1-3.0 mg/kg partial responders had among the lowest clonal expansion. Dosing at 0.1 to 3.0 mg/kg was accompanied by clonal expansion of CD4+ and CD8+ blood T cells by week 6.

Profiled with immunoSEQ multiplex PCR; TCRdb holds only in-frame clones, not every one. This table has 90,000 to 120,000 clones, 90% appearing once. J gave up 2 bases and V 6 bases, and 7 bases lay outside the gene matches. Germline V gene lookup returns CDR1 LNHDA and CDR2 SQIVND (reference sequence). This CDR3 region has 16 residues. This sequence joins TRBV19 and TRBJ1-3; 10 bases map to TRBD1. The material sequenced was CD4+ or CD8+ T cells sorted from blood, taken in a trial of the OX40 agonist ivuxolimab. The TCR comes from an adult with an advanced solid tumor such as melanoma, head and neck, liver or kidney cancer. Written as DNA, the CDR3 is TGTGCCAGTAGCCCCTTCGGACAGGGGGCTGGAAACACCATATATTTT. Protein product: CASSPFGQGAGNTIYF.